This entry is about one TCR beta chain. Its antigen is still unknown. An Oncomine TCR Beta short-read assay was used to sequence the DNA from cultured CD4+ T cells. TCRdb called the PCR reads again in MiXCR, with one record for every CDR3 protein. The data show roughly 12,000 distinct CDR3 sequences, roughly 66% seen once. Indicated treatment: roughly 10-day PBMC culture with coronavirus spike peptide pools or control peptides (ViraFEST assay). The PCR-positive dates, March through December 2020, came before the US Alpha, Beta and Delta variants. These data are taken from a study of vaccination and CD4 T cells after COVID-19. Study details: Post-COVID samples had a sampling time that fell a median about 100 days after diagnosis (range 35 to 161). From HCoV-229E, HCoV-OC43, HCoV-NL63 and SARS-CoV-2, overlapping spike peptides were used to stimulate the cells.

The V gene lost 4 bases and the J gene lost 7 bases, with 17 bases spanning the gap. CDR1 and CDR2 from the germline V gene are SGHRS and YFSETQ. CDR3 length equals 14 residues. Study-level results: A nonsignificant rise from approximately 21 to 38 was seen in the median number of SARS-CoV-2-reactive clonotypes.

The sequenced sample was CD4+ T cells from blood, cultured in vitro. V usage is TRBV5-1 and J usage is TRBJ1-2; D is perhaps TRBD1 (6 bases). The TCR comes from a human donor who had recovered from COVID-19. CDR3 amino acids: CASSAREGGGGYTF. The CDR3 DNA reads TGCGCCAGCAGCGCGCGAGAGGGGGGAGGTGGCTACACCTTC.